Shown below are 21 T cell receptor beta chains from a single sample sequenced in a study of blood T cell repertoires in COVID-19. Profiling relied on immunoSEQ multiplex PCR, and the TCRdb table lists in-frame clones only, not all of them. The data show approximately 10,000 clones, about 86% seen once. Specimen: peripheral blood. These receptors were taken from a human donor in a cohort sampled during active COVID-19.

The chain combines TRBV24-1 with TRBJ2-3; 10 bases fit TRBD2. CDR1 and CDR2 (germline): KGHDR, SFDVKD. V was pared by 4 bases and J by 3 bases, with 9 bases of the junction left unmatched. The CDR3 has 17 residues. The CDR3 DNA reads TGTGCCACCAGTGACCACGTTTTAGCGGGAGGTACAGATACGCAGTATTTT. Its translation: CATSDHVLAGGTDTQYF.

The gene calls are TRBV7-9 and TRBJ2-1, with 10 bases lining up with TRBD2. From germline, CDR1 is SEHNR and CDR2 FQNEAQ (reference sequence). CDR3 length: 16 residues. J was trimmed by 2 bases and V by 5 bases; bases with no gene match: 6. The CDR3 loop is CASSDTSGAPYNEQFF. CDR3 DNA: TGTGCCAGCAGCGATACTAGCGGGGCCCCCTACAATGAGCAGTTCTTC.

The rearrangement links TRBV6-5 to TRBJ2-1; 7 nucleotides match TRBD1. The CDR3 loop spans 16 amino acids. Germline V gene sequence: CDR1 MNHEY, CDR2 SVGAGI. J was trimmed by 0 bases and V by 2 bases; bases with no gene match: 4. This CDR3 is CASSYGQEVSYNEQFF. In DNA form, the CDR3 reads TGTGCCAGCAGTTACGGACAGGAGGTCTCCTACAATGAGCAGTTCTTC.

The chain carries TRBV5-4 and TRBJ1-2; 9 bases fit TRBD1. The V gene's germline CDR1 is SGHNT and CDR2 YYREEE (reference sequence). This CDR3 is 14 amino acids long. J was trimmed by 3 bases and V by 5 bases; bases with no gene match: 5. Here the CDR3 reads CASRLTGGDYGYTF. Here the CDR3 DNA reads TGTGCCAGCAGGCTTACAGGGGGCGACTATGGCTACACCTTC.

The chain joins TRBV2 to TRBJ2-1; 9 nucleotides agree with TRBD2. V gave up 6 bases and J gave up 5 bases; unmatched junction bases: 5. Germline V lookup: CDR1 SNHLY, CDR2 FYNNEI. The CDR3 has 14 residues. CDR3 sequence (DNA): TGTGCCAGCAGAAGACTAGCGGAGAACAATGAGCAGTTCTTC. Amino acid sequence: CASRRLAENNEQFF.

This clone was recorded a few times. J is TRBJ1-1 and V is TRBV2; maybe TRBD1 (6 bases). The CDR3 has 13 amino acids. V dropped 4 bases and J dropped 10 bases, with 16 bases sitting between them. The germline V gene has CDR1 SNHLY and CDR2 FYNNEI. The CDR3 reads CASSGIQGPTAFF. The CDR3 DNA sequence: TGTGCCAGCAGTGGTATACAGGGCCCAACAGCTTTCTTT.

This chain links TRBV3-1 (or the pseudogene TRBV3-2) with TRBJ2-5; weak D call: TRBD1 (6 bases). CDR1 is LGHDT, CDR2 YNNKEL, per germline (reference sequence). V lost 4 bases to trimming and J lost 1 base, with 10 bases between them. The CDR3 contains 14 residues. The CDR3 loop reads CASSLGTSQETQYF. CDR3 bases: TGTGCCAGCAGCCTTGGGACATCCCAAGAGACCCAGTACTTC.

The chain links TRBV19 to TRBJ2-7; 7 bases line up with TRBD1. The CDR3 covers 13 residues. Per the germline V gene, CDR1 is LNHDA and CDR2 is SQIVND (reference sequence). V shed 5 bases and J 3 bases; nucleotides not matched to a gene: 4. The CDR3 sequence is CASSRQGVYEQYF. The CDR3 nucleotides are TGTGCCAGTAGTCGACAGGGTGTCTACGAGCAGTACTTC.

The rearrangement links TRBV18 to TRBJ1-3, with D uncertain. V lost 8 bases to trimming and J lost 4 bases, with 6 bases between them. CDR3 size: 11 residues. Germline CDR1 and CDR2: KGHSH and LQKENI. The CDR3 nucleotides are TGTGCCAGCCACAAAGGAAACACCATATATTTT. Its protein is CASHKGNTIYF. Variable domain in full (rest from reference TRBV18 and TRBJ1-3): NAGVMQNPRHLVRRRGQEARLRCSPMKGHSHVYWYRQLPEEGLKFMVYLQKENIIDESGMPKERFSAEFPKEGPSILRIQQVVRGDSAAYFCASHKGNTIYFGEGSWLTVV.

This clone was found once. CDR3 sequence reads: CSFPGVASGGETQYF. CDR3 bases: TGCAGCTTTCCCGGAGTGGCTAGCGGTGGAGAGACCCAGTACTTC. The chain couples TRBV29-1 to TRBJ2-5; 7 positions agree with TRBD2. The germline V gene has CDR1 SQVTM and CDR2 ANQGSEA. The ends lost 8 bases at V and 4 bases at J; junction bases unmatched: 16. The CDR3 spans 15 residues.

The chain is built from TRBV5-1 and TRBJ2-2, with 11 bases that match TRBD2. V lost 4 bases and J lost 0; bases outside the gene matches: 8. This CDR3 spans 18 amino acids. CDR1 is SGHRS, CDR2 YFSETQ, per germline. CDR3 nucleotides: TGCGCCAGCAGCCAATTAGGGACTAGCGGAACGAACACCGGGGAGCTGTTTTTT. It specifies CASSQLGTSGTNTGELFF.

Details on this clone: Compared with germline, one end of the junction differs, possibly owing to a read error. The V and J genes are TRBV4-3 and TRBJ2-1; the D gene is possibly TRBD1 (6 bases). This CDR3 is built from 13 residues. Germline CDR1 and CDR2: LGHNA and YSLEER. The CDR3: CASSQATGWNLVF. CDR3 nucleotides: TGCGCCAGCAGCCAGGCCACAGGGTGGAACCTAGTCTTC.

The V gene is TRBV3-1 (or the pseudogene TRBV3-2), the J gene TRBJ2-7; D might be TRBD1 (6 bases). The CDR3 is made up of 19 amino acids. V was shortened by 0 bases and J by 0 bases, with 21 bases between the two germline ends. The germline gives CDR1 LGHDT, CDR2 YNNKEL (reference sequence). The CDR3 region is CASSQDSGTQTESSYEQYF. The DNA of the CDR3 is TGTGCCAGCAGCCAAGACTCCGGGACACAAACCGAGAGCTCCTACGAGCAGTACTTC.

The chain is built from TRBV29-1 and TRBJ2-2; TRBD1 matches at 10 bases. The ends lost 8 bases at V and 4 bases at J; junction bases unmatched: 7. From germline, CDR1 is SQVTM and CDR2 ANQGSEA. This CDR3 is built from 14 residues. The CDR3 nucleotides read TGCAGCTCGACAGGGGGCGAGGGCACCGGGGAGCTGTTTTTT. Translation: CSSTGGEGTGELFF.

The chain employs TRBV6-5 and TRBJ2-2, with 7 nucleotides matching TRBD2. J lost 1 base, V lost 2 bases, and 4 bases had no gene match. In germline, CDR1 is MNHEY, CDR2 SVGAGI. There are 16 residues in the CDR3. The CDR3 loop is CASSYEASGNTGELFF. CDR3 nucleotide sequence: TGTGCCAGCAGTTACGAGGCTAGCGGGAACACCGGGGAGCTGTTTTTT.

The V call is TRBV25-1, the J call TRBJ1-5, with unresolved D. Trimming left V 2 bases short and J 5 bases short, with 7 bases between. Germline V gives CDR1 MGHDK, CDR2 SYGVNS. CDR3 length: 13 residues. Here the CDR3 reads CASSEGHDQPQHF. CDR3 sequence (DNA): TGTGCCAGCAGTGAAGGGCACGATCAGCCCCAGCATTTT.

The chain is built from TRBV5-1 and TRBJ2-1; 7 bases match TRBD1. This CDR3 contains 14 residues. CDR1 SGHRS and CDR2 YFSETQ come from the germline V gene. The V and J ends lost 8 bases and 5 bases, in that order; junction bases with no gene match: 10. The CDR3, as DNA: TGCGCCAGGGGAGACAGGGTAGGTGACAATGAGCAGTTCTTC. Protein: CARGDRVGDNEQFF.

The chain joins TRBV9 to TRBJ2-1; 14 positions match TRBD2. The CDR3 is 16 amino acids. The germline V gene encodes CDR1 SGDLS and CDR2 YYNGEE. Trimming at V came to 3 bases and at J to 12 bases, leaving 11 bases not matched to a gene. The CDR3 DNA follows: TGTGCCAGCAGCGACACGGGACTAGCGGGGGAAGGTGGGCAGTTCTTC. Residues: CASSDTGLAGEGGQFF.

The chain employs TRBV24-1 and TRBJ1-2; 10 bases line up with TRBD1. This CDR3 is 12 amino acids long. The junction had 3 bases not matched to a gene; V was cut back by 7 bases and J by 8 bases. From germline, CDR1 is KGHDR and CDR2 SFDVKD. The CDR3 protein is CATRDRGNGYTF. DNA of the CDR3: TGTGCCACCAGGGACAGGGGGAACGGCTACACCTTC.

This clone is labeled as large. The genes are TRBV13 and TRBJ2-7, with D perhaps TRBD1 (5 bases). CDR3 length: 16 amino acids. V was clipped by 5 bases and J by 2 bases, with 19 bases between them. CDR1 and CDR2 from the germline V gene are PRHDT and FYEKMQ (reference sequence). CDR3 amino acids: CASSQITATGTYEQYF. Here the CDR3 DNA reads TGTGCCAGCAGCCAGATTACGGCTACAGGAACCTACGAGCAGTACTTC.

Judged by abundance, this clone is medium-sized. The V gene is TRBV5-1, the J gene TRBJ1-1; 8 bases agree with TRBD1. The CDR3 consists of 14 residues. CDR1 and CDR2 from the germline V gene are SGHRS and YFSETQ. Trimming at V came to 4 bases and at J to 1 base, leaving 3 bases not matched to a gene. The CDR3 coding sequence is TGCGCCAGCAGCACTGGGACAGGGAACACTGAAGCTTTCTTT. Translating it yields CASSTGTGNTEAFF.